These 6 T cell receptor beta chains were sequenced from one sample in a study of T-cell reconstitution after alpha-beta-depleted transplantation in children. Preparation of the TCRbeta library involved a method that used unique molecular identifiers. One entry per CDR3 protein, called by TCRdb with MiXCR from the PCR reads. Altogether over 200,000 distinct CDR3 sequences are present, 11% being singletons, with the ten largest covering over 25%. The sequenced sample was PBMCs, obtained before TCRalphabeta/CD19-depleted stem cell transplant. The receptors here all came from a child less than two years old with acute myeloid leukemia, due to receive a stem cell transplant.

Notes on this clonotype: A read error may be the cause here, since a much bigger clone is one base away. The genes are TRBV7-2 and TRBJ2-1, with D perhaps TRBD2 (5 bases). V dropped 3 bases and J dropped 12 bases, with 9 bases sitting between them. The V gene's germline CDR1 is SGHTA and CDR2 FQGNSA. The CDR3 is made up of 11 amino acids. The DNA of the CDR3 is TGTGCCAGCAGCTTCCGGGGTGCGCAGTTCTTC. It translates to CASSFRGAQFF.

About this clonotype itself: At one end the junction does not follow the germline gene, possibly because of a read error. The V call is TRBV5-1, the J call TRBJ2-7; weak D call: TRBD2 (6 bases). This CDR3 region has 15 residues. CDR1 SGHRS and CDR2 YFSETQ come from the germline V gene. DNA of the CDR3: TGTGCCAACAGCCCCCCTGGGGCGGGGTCCTACGAGCAGTACTTC. It specifies CANSPPGAGSYEQYF.

The sample holds many counts of this clonotype. This chain joins TRBV10-3 and TRBJ2-5; D ambiguous. CDR1 and CDR2 (germline): ENHRY, SYGVKD. V lost 8 bases and J 1 base, leaving 11 bases between the germline ends. The CDR3 contains 13 residues. The CDR3 nucleotides are TGTGCCATCGCCCCGGGCAGCCAAGAGACCCAGTACTTC. Its protein product is CAIAPGSQETQYF.

This clonotype showed up just a few times. The gene calls are TRBV30 and TRBJ1-1; D not certain. The germline V gene encodes CDR1 GTSNPN and CDR2 SVGIG (reference sequence). CDR3 length: 13 residues. Between the trimmed V and J ends, which lost 0 bases and 1 base, there was a span of 6 bases. CDR3 DNA sequence: TGTGCCTGGAGTGTAAACCGGAACACTGAAGCTTTCTTT. Protein product: CAWSVNRNTEAFF.

This clonotype was seen many times. The chain has TRBV7-9 and TRBJ1-6; 7 positions match TRBD1. Germline lookup yields CDR1 SEHNR and CDR2 FQNEAQ (reference sequence). This CDR3 region has 12 residues. V lost 4 bases to trimming and J lost 15 bases; unmatched junction nucleotides: 6. CDR3 DNA: TGTGCCAGCAGCTCCTACGGGACAGACCTCCACTTT. Translation: CASSSYGTDLHF.

V and J are TRBV29-1 and TRBJ2-3; 9 nucleotides agree with TRBD1. The CDR3 covers 18 residues. The ends lost 6 bases at V and 6 bases at J; junction bases unmatched: 22. Germline CDR1 reads SQVTM; CDR2 reads ANQGSEA. The CDR3 DNA reads as TGCAGCGTGGAGGGACAGGGAATAATCGGAGGGAGGGCTGATACGCAGTATTTT. Translating it yields CSVEGQGIIGGRADTQYF.